Each of the 31 T cell receptor beta chains below was sequenced from the same sample in a study of human T cells and chemical hapten exposure. TCRdb recomputed calls from the RACE reads with MiXCR, one row per CDR3 protein. Of some 90,000 distinct CDR3 sequences detected, about an eighth appear once; the ten largest clones hold about 3%. Specified time point: patch test 2, 6 weeks after DPC sensitization. The treatment denotes: therapeutic diphenylcyclopropenone sensitization with weekly scalp DPC. This sample comprised whole blood, obtained in connection with sensitization to the hapten diphenylcyclopropenone (DPC). Every receptor here comes from a woman in her 40s with alopecia areata. Some clones in this sample may be carry-over from other donors' samples.

The sample holds many counts of this clonotype. This chain links TRBV20-1 with TRBJ2-7, with TRBD2 matching over 11 bases. V trimming: 7 bases; J trimming: 3 bases; junction bases outside the gene matches: 8. Per germline, CDR1 DFQATT and CDR2 SNEGSKA (reference sequence). This CDR3 spans 14 amino acids. CDR3 nucleotides: TGCAGTGGGGGACCGGGACTAGCGGACTACGAGCAGTACTTC. Translated, it gives CSGGPGLADYEQYF.

In this sample, this clonotype turned up a few times. The V gene is TRBV4-3, the J gene TRBJ2-7; no firm D call. This CDR3 comprises 14 residues. Trimming took 1 base from V and 3 from J, leaving 10 bases between them. Germline V gene lookup returns CDR1 LGHNA and CDR2 YSLEER. The CDR3 sequence: CASSQGTAFYEQYF. CDR3 DNA: TGCGCCAGCAGCCAAGGTACAGCTTTCTACGAGCAGTACTTC.

The rearrangement joins TRBV2 to TRBJ1-5; TRBD1 matches at 9 bases. This CDR3 contains 16 residues. Trimming took 8 bases from V and 6 from J; bases not matched to a gene: 14. CDR1 and CDR2 (germline): SNHLY, FYNNEI. The CDR3 is CASCGQGPASGQPQHF. The CDR3 bases are TGTGCCAGCTGTGGACAGGGGCCAGCAAGCGGTCAGCCCCAGCATTTT.

In this sample, this clonotype turned up many times. The CDR3 DNA is TGTGCCAGCAGTTTCCGGGTAGCGGGGCCTTACAATGAGCAGTTCTTC. Its translation is CASSFRVAGPYNEQFF. The chain carries TRBV27 and TRBJ2-1; TRBD2 aligns across 8 bases. V lost 3 bases to trimming and J lost 4 bases; unmatched junction nucleotides: 8. Germline V gene lookup returns CDR1 MNHEY and CDR2 SMNVEV (reference sequence). The CDR3 is 16 residues long.

In this sample, this clonotype turned up a few times. The chain couples TRBV7-2 to TRBJ2-7; 10 bases agree with TRBD1. V dropped 5 bases and J dropped 5; count of bases not matched to a gene: 3. Germline assignment: CDR1 SGHTA and CDR2 FQGNSA. The CDR3 loop spans 13 amino acids. CDR3 DNA sequence: TGTGCCAGCAGCGTGGGACAGGGGAACGAGCAGTACTTC. Encoded protein: CASSVGQGNEQYF.

The chain recombines TRBV5-4 with TRBJ1-2, with D possibly TRBD1 on 5 matching bases. V lost 2 bases and J 8 bases, leaving 16 bases between the germline ends. Germline V CDR1 and CDR2: SGHNT, YYREEE (reference sequence). The CDR3 sequence is 14 residues long. CDR3 in DNA: TGTGCCAGCAGCTTCGAGGGGCTCGTTGGAGGCTACACCTTC. This encodes CASSFEGLVGGYTF.

This clonotype has at least ten counts. The rearrangement uses TRBV28 and TRBJ1-1; 7 nucleotides match TRBD1. The CDR3 extends over 12 amino acids. The ends lost 7 bases at V and 11 bases at J; junction bases unmatched: 10. From germline, CDR1 is MDHEN and CDR2 SYDVKM. The CDR3 DNA follows: TGTGCCAGCACAGCGGACAGGAGGGGCGCTTTCTTT. Protein sequence: CASTADRRGAFF.

This clonotype was counted ten times or more. This chain connects TRBV6-2 or TRBV6-3 to TRBJ2-7; 8 bases are a match to TRBD1. Germline V gene lookup returns CDR1 MNHEY and CDR2 SVGEGT. This CDR3 comprises 15 residues. The junction had 6 bases not matched to a gene; V was cut back by 5 bases and J by 0 bases. The CDR3 DNA reads TGTGCCAGCAGTGACCGGGACAGGAGCTCCTACGAGCAGTACTTC. Encoded protein: CASSDRDRSSYEQYF.

This chain uses TRBV5-1 with TRBJ2-1; D may be TRBD2 (6 bases). The CDR3 loop spans 13 amino acids. The germline V gene encodes CDR1 SGHRS and CDR2 YFSETQ. V was cut by 3 bases and J by 8 bases, with 12 bases left in between. This CDR3 is CASSSNGGDEQFF. The CDR3 bases are TGCGCCAGCAGCTCCAATGGCGGGGATGAGCAGTTCTTC.

The chain couples TRBV4-2 to TRBJ2-5, with D tentatively TRBD2 (5 bases). Germline CDR1 and CDR2: LGHNA and YNFKEQ. V lost 4 bases, J lost 1 base, and 16 bases lay in between. The CDR3 spans 16 residues. DNA for the CDR3: TGTGCCAGCAGCCCCGAACCCACTAGGTCCCAAGAGACCCAGTACTTC. Translation gives CASSPEPTRSQETQYF.

This clonotype was counted ten times or more. This chain uses TRBV7-6 with TRBJ1-4; TRBD1 agrees at 9 bases. The germline V gene encodes CDR1 SGHVS and CDR2 FNYEAQ. V shed 5 bases, J shed 7 bases, and the junction held 23 bases outside the gene matches. The CDR3 sequence is 20 residues long. The CDR3 loop is CASSQMQRLDRGTPREKLFF. CDR3 DNA sequence: TGTGCCAGCAGCCAAATGCAGCGATTAGACAGGGGGACACCTCGTGAAAAACTGTTTTTT.

Ten or more counts support this clonotype. J is TRBJ2-1 and V is TRBV7-2; D is unresolved. There are 14 residues in the CDR3. The germline gives CDR1 SGHTA, CDR2 FQGNSA. Between the trimmed V and J ends, which lost 5 bases and 10 bases, there was a span of 18 bases. This chain's CDR3 is CASSPGSSNIEQFF. The CDR3 coding sequence is TGTGCCAGCAGCCCCGGTAGTTCGAATATCGAGCAGTTCTTC. Based on the CDR3 plus reference TRBV7-2 and TRBJ2-1, the full variable domain is GAGVSQSPSNKVTEKGKDVELRCDPISGHTALYWYRQSLGQGLEFLIYFQGNSAPDKSGLPSDRFSAERTGGSVSTLTIQRTQQEDSAVYLCASSPGSSNIEQFFGPGTRLTVL.

This clonotype was seen only a few times. V gene TRBV24-1 combines with J gene TRBJ2-3; 8 bases agree with TRBD1. Germline V gene data show CDR1 as KGHDR and CDR2 as SFDVKD. This CDR3 is built from 16 residues. Trimming took 5 bases from V and 6 from J; bases not matched to a gene: 12. CDR3 sequence (DNA): TGTGCCACCAGTGGCGAGACAGGGGCTTGGGGGGATACGCAGTATTTT. Protein product: CATSGETGAWGDTQYF.

This clonotype came up many times. J is TRBJ2-1 and V is TRBV12-3 or TRBV12-4, with a tentative D call TRBD2 (5 bases). V gave up 6 bases and J gave up 0 bases, with 15 bases separating them. CDR3 length: 16 residues. The CDR3 coding sequence is TGTGCCAGCAGCCCCTCTCAGCGGAGCTCCTACAATGAGCAGTTCTTC. Encoded protein: CASSPSQRSSYNEQFF.

This clonotype was seen many times. The chain carries TRBV25-1 and TRBJ1-1, with D unclear. From germline, CDR1 is MGHDK and CDR2 SYGVNS. The CDR3 has 12 residues. V lost 1 base and J lost 5, with 5 bases in between. The DNA of the CDR3 is TGTGCCAGCAGTGAATTGGGTACTGAAGCTTTCTTT. Protein: CASSELGTEAFF.

This clonotype has at least ten counts. This chain uses TRBV4-1 with TRBJ1-1; D gene unclear. The CDR3 covers 14 residues. V lost 4 bases and J 1 base, leaving 10 bases between the germline ends. Germline loops: CDR1 MGHRA, CDR2 YSYEKL. The CDR3 DNA follows: TGCGCCAGCAGCCTGTTGGACTCGAACACTGAAGCTTTCTTT. Translated, it gives CASSLLDSNTEAFF.

The chain couples TRBV29-1 to TRBJ2-3; TRBD2 aligns across 7 bases. CDR3 length: 16 residues. Germline loops: CDR1 SQVTM, CDR2 ANQGSEA. V shed 5 bases and J 0 bases; nucleotides not matched to a gene: 11. The DNA of the CDR3 is TGCAGCGTTCATGGGCGGGGGAAGGGGAGCACAGATACGCAGTATTTT. This gives the protein CSVHGRGKGSTDTQYF.

The chain joins TRBV28 to TRBJ2-3; D unresolved. The CDR3 spans 14 residues. Germline V CDR1 and CDR2: MDHEN, SYDVKM. Trimming took off 6 bases at V and 4 bases at J, with 14 bases between the two ends. CDR3 sequence (DNA): TGTGCCAGCAGCACGGGCCTCAAGGCAGATACGCAGTATTTT. Its translation is CASSTGLKADTQYF. Full variable domain (outside the CDR3, taken from reference TRBV28 and TRBJ2-3): DVKVTQSSRYLVKRTGEKVFLECVQDMDHENMFWYRQDPGLGLRLIYFSYDVKMKEKGDIPEGYSVSREKKERFSLILESASTNQTSMYLCASSTGLKADTQYFGPGTRLTVL.

This chain's CDR3 is CASSLRLSTGELFF. The CDR3 DNA reads as TGTGCCAGCAGCTTAAGACTATCCACCGGGGAGCTGTTTTTT. This chain links TRBV11-2 with TRBJ2-2; D perhaps matches TRBD2 (5 bases). The germline V gene encodes CDR1 SGHAT and CDR2 FQNNGV. The CDR3 extends over 14 amino acids. The germline V and J ends were trimmed by 2 bases and 4 bases, with 8 bases remaining between them.

This clonotype was recorded many times. V is TRBV2 and J is TRBJ1-2; unclear D gene. Germline loops: CDR1 SNHLY, CDR2 FYNNEI. The CDR3 covers 15 residues. V was shortened by 0 bases and J by 9 bases, with 17 bases between the two germline ends. DNA for the CDR3: TGTGCCAGCAGTGAAGCAAAGAATCCTGGCTCGAGCTACACCTTC. Protein sequence: CASSEAKNPGSSYTF.

The chain combines TRBV9 with TRBJ2-2; either TRBD1 or TRBD2 may fit D (6 bases each). The CDR3 sequence is 15 residues long. Per the germline V gene, CDR1 is SGDLS and CDR2 is YYNGEE. V was trimmed by 0 bases and J by 3 bases, leaving 9 bases between them. The CDR3: CASSVEGGDTGELFF. The DNA for the CDR3 is TGTGCCAGCAGCGTAGAGGGGGGCGACACCGGGGAGCTGTTTTTT.

This clonotype was recorded at least ten times. The genes are TRBV12-3 or TRBV12-4 and TRBJ1-1; no clear D. Deletions cut 6 bases from V and 3 bases from J, with 5 bases between. The CDR3 is made up of 11 amino acids. DNA for the CDR3: TGTGCCAGCAGGCGATACACTGAAGCTTTCTTT. Protein sequence: CASRRYTEAFF.

At least ten counts were recorded for this clonotype. This sequence joins TRBV28 and TRBJ1-1; possible D gene TRBD1, 6 bases. The germline V gene has CDR1 MDHEN and CDR2 SYDVKM. The CDR3 consists of 15 residues. The V gene lost 5 bases and the J gene lost 1 base, with 14 bases spanning the gap. The CDR3 sequence: CASSPPWGPNTEAFF. The CDR3 coding sequence is TGTGCCAGCAGTCCCCCCTGGGGGCCGAACACTGAAGCTTTCTTT.

This clonotype was counted at least ten times. V gene TRBV6-5 combines with J gene TRBJ2-7; possible D gene TRBD1, 5 bases. CDR3 length equals 14 residues. Germline V gene lookup returns CDR1 MNHEY and CDR2 SVGAGI. The V and J ends lost 2 bases and 1 base respectively, with 9 bases between them. In nucleotides, the CDR3 is TGTGCCAGCAGTTACGGTCAGGGATCCTACGAGCAGTACTTC. It codes for CASSYGQGSYEQYF.

Many counts were recorded for this clonotype. V is TRBV28 and J is TRBJ2-7; D uncertain. CDR3 size: 11 residues. V gave up 6 bases and J gave up 5 bases, with 8 bases separating them. Germline V gene sequence: CDR1 MDHEN, CDR2 SYDVKM. In DNA form, the CDR3 reads TGTGCCAGCAGACTGGATGACGAGCAGTACTTC. It is translated as CASRLDDEQYF.

This clonotype was seen a few times. V gene TRBV6-2 or TRBV6-3 combines with J gene TRBJ2-1; 11 bases map to TRBD2. V lost 6 bases to trimming and J lost 14 bases; unmatched junction nucleotides: 6. This CDR3 spans 12 amino acids. Per the germline V gene, CDR1 is MNHEY and CDR2 is SVGEGT. This chain's CDR3 is CASRPTSGSEFF. CDR3 bases: TGTGCCAGCAGGCCAACTAGCGGGAGCGAGTTCTTC.

This chain uses TRBV5-4 with TRBJ2-7, with 7 nucleotides matching TRBD1. Per germline, CDR1 SGHNT and CDR2 YYREEE (reference sequence). With V trimmed by 4 bases and J by 1 base, 5 bases remained unmatched. This CDR3 comprises 14 residues. The DNA for the CDR3 is TGTGCCAGCAGCACAGCAGGGGGTTCCTACGAGCAGTACTTC. This translates into CASSTAGGSYEQYF.

The table lists this clonotype with many counts. The V gene is TRBV27, the J gene TRBJ1-5; no reliable D call. Germline CDR1 reads MNHEY; CDR2 reads SMNVEV (reference sequence). The CDR3 sequence is 14 residues long. The V end was cut by 0 bases, the J end by 7 bases, with 10 bases between. The CDR3 spells CASSLSSWGQPQHF. For the CDR3, the DNA is TGTGCCAGCAGTTTATCTTCCTGGGGACAGCCCCAGCATTTT.

The rearrangement joins TRBV28 to TRBJ2-5, with 7 bases aligning to TRBD2. Germline-derived CDR1 and CDR2 are MDHEN and SYDVKM. This CDR3 is built from 12 residues. V shed 11 bases, J shed 3 bases, and the junction held 6 bases outside the gene matches. Here the CDR3 reads CAGSSGKETQYF. In DNA form, the CDR3 reads TGTGCCGGATCTAGCGGAAAAGAGACCCAGTACTTC.

This clonotype was observed a few times. V gene TRBV3-1 combines with J gene TRBJ2-3; D is undetermined. Germline V lookup: CDR1 LGHDT, CDR2 YNNKEL (reference sequence). Trimming took 6 bases from V and 5 from J, leaving 12 bases between them. There are 13 residues in the CDR3. CDR3 loop: CASSRRTQDTQYF. CDR3 in DNA: TGTGCCAGCAGTCGAAGAACACAAGATACGCAGTATTTT.

In this sample, this clonotype turned up many times. The J gene is TRBJ2-1, the V gene TRBV10-2, with D possibly being TRBD1 (6 bases). Germline V gene data show CDR1 as WSHSY and CDR2 as SAAADI. Trimming stripped 6 bases from V and 6 bases from J, with 9 bases between. This CDR3 comprises 12 residues. CDR3 coding DNA: TGCGCCAGCAGGAGGGGGAGCAATGAGCAGTTCTTC. Protein product: CASRRGSNEQFF.